These 6 T cell receptor beta chains were all obtained from the same sample, sequenced in a study of cytomegalovirus exposure and HLA in healthy donors. PCR involved 60 Vbeta and 13 Jbeta primers. Assay: immunoSEQ multiplex PCR; the TCRdb copy retains only in-frame clones and omits some. Seen here are 110,000 or so clones, roughly 80% observed once, and the top ten hold over 6.5%. Sequenced: PBMCs. The receptors shown here come from a woman between 35 and 50 years old in good health and CMV-seropositive.

V gene TRBV5-1 combines with J gene TRBJ2-3; 9 nucleotides agree with TRBD1. V lost 4 bases to trimming and J lost 4 bases; unmatched junction nucleotides: 1. CDR1 and CDR2 (germline): SGHRS, YFSETQ. This CDR3 is 13 amino acids long. CDR3 DNA: TGCGCCAGCAGCCGGGACAGGGCAGATACGCAGTATTTT. The encoded protein is CASSRDRADTQYF.

The rearrangement joins TRBV6-5 to TRBJ2-5; TRBD2 matches 14 bases. Per the germline V gene, CDR1 is MNHEY and CDR2 is SVGAGI. Unmatched junction bases numbered 4, after V lost 6 bases and J lost 4 bases. The CDR3 is 15 amino acids. The CDR3 sequence is CASREGLAGVETQYF. The DNA for the CDR3 is TGTGCCAGCAGGGAGGGACTAGCGGGGGTAGAGACCCAGTACTTC.

The chain has TRBV4-3 and TRBJ2-3; TRBD2 matches 8 bases. The CDR3 runs 15 residues. Germline CDR1 is LGHNA and CDR2 is YSLEER. V dropped 6 bases and J dropped 3; count of bases not matched to a gene: 8. The CDR3 sequence: CASRRRGGGTDTQYF. The DNA for the CDR3 is TGCGCCAGCAGGCGCCGGGGGGGCGGAACAGATACGCAGTATTTT.

The chain joins TRBV27 to TRBJ1-6; D unclear. V shed 6 bases and J shed 5 bases, with 11 bases lying between them. Per germline, CDR1 MNHEY and CDR2 SMNVEV (reference sequence). The CDR3 runs 14 residues. The CDR3 sequence: CASRRITDNSPLHF. For the CDR3, the DNA is TGTGCCAGCAGGCGAATCACGGATAATTCACCCCTCCACTTT.

This sequence joins TRBV7-8 and TRBJ2-2; 12 positions match TRBD2. CDR3 size: 17 residues. CDR1 and CDR2 from the germline V gene are SGHVS and FQNEAQ. The J segment lost 4 bases and the V segment lost 5 bases, leaving 8 bases of the junction unmatched. The DNA for the CDR3 is TGTGCCAGCAGCCCGACTAGCGGGGGACAAGGCACCGGGGAGCTGTTTTTT. Amino acids: CASSPTSGGQGTGELFF.

The V and J genes are TRBV28 and TRBJ1-6, with D perhaps TRBD1 (5 bases). The ends were cut back, 3 bases at V and 8 bases at J, with 14 bases in the middle. The CDR3 has 15 amino acids. Germline V lookup: CDR1 MDHEN, CDR2 SYDVKM. In nucleotides, the CDR3 is TGTGCCAGCAGTTTGGTGGCGGGGACCCATTCACCCCTCCACTTT. Translating gives CASSLVAGTHSPLHF.